The T cell receptor beta chain described here comes from a study of a mutant IDH1 vaccine in newly diagnosed glioma. Study information: Patients began vaccination 4-6 weeks after radiotherapy alone, or with temozolomide cycles. Pretreatment consisted of radiotherapy, temozolomide, or both, with most receiving both.

Germline CDR1 MGHRA, CDR2 YSYEKL. The CDR3 length is 15 residues. With 5 bases removed from V and 0 bases from J, the gap between germline ends came to 10 bases. The sample's time point: week 35, safety follow-up. One vaccine dose held 300 ug of mutant IDH1 20-mer peptide and came with topical imiquimod. Each patient was administered eight vaccinations, scheduled in weeks 1, 3, 5, 7, 11, 15, 19 and 23. Profiling relied on immunoSEQ multiplex PCR, and the TCRdb table lists in-frame clones only, not all of them. This sample has tens of thousands of clones, with 76% found just once. Comments on this clone: Its specificity is unknown.

J is TRBJ1-4 and V is TRBV4-1; D is unclear. Sample: PBMCs, taken from a glioma patient whose treatment included an IDH1 peptide vaccine. This sequence was found in a man in his forties with glioma. The DNA for the CDR3 is TGCGCCAGCAGCAGCCACAGAGCAACTAATGAAAAACTGTTTTTT. As protein: CASSSHRATNEKLFF.